These 17 T cell receptor beta chains were sequenced from one sample in a study of OX40 agonist ivuxolimab in advanced cancers. Generated by immunoSEQ multiplex PCR, the TCRdb table keeps only in-frame clones and is missing some. Of around 70,000 clones listed, about 85% are singletons. The input for sequencing was CD4+ or CD8+ T cells sorted from blood, taken in a trial of the OX40 agonist ivuxolimab. The receptors here all came from an adult with an advanced solid tumor such as melanoma, head and neck, liver or kidney cancer.

The chain employs TRBV19 and TRBJ2-6, with 10 bases aligning to TRBD1. Germline loops: CDR1 LNHDA, CDR2 SQIVND (reference sequence). The CDR3 is 18 amino acids. Unmatched junction bases numbered 15, after V lost 9 bases and J lost 4 bases. CDR3 loop: CARFSPGQGPGGANVLTF. For the CDR3, the DNA is TGTGCCAGATTTTCACCGGGACAGGGGCCGGGGGGGGCCAACGTCCTGACTTTC.

This clone was recorded once. This chain joins TRBV27 and TRBJ2-7; no clear D. Looked up from germline, CDR1 is MNHEY and CDR2 is SMNVEV (reference sequence). CDR3 size: 12 residues. Trimming removed 4 bases at V and 0 bases at J, with 4 bases between. The CDR3 DNA follows: TGTGCCAGCAGTTCCAGCTCCTACGAGCAGTACTTC. Amino acid sequence: CASSSSSYEQYF.

This chain links TRBV10-3 with TRBJ2-2; D is uncertain. The CDR3 runs to 15 residues. The germline V gene encodes CDR1 ENHRY and CDR2 SYGVKD. Between the trimmed V and J ends, which lost 0 bases and 2 bases, there was a span of 7 bases. The CDR3 loop is CAISESEQNTGELFF. The CDR3 nucleotides read TGTGCCATCAGTGAGTCGGAGCAAAACACCGGGGAGCTGTTTTTT.

This clone was detected once. This chain uses TRBV19 with TRBJ1-4; 8 bases fit TRBD1. V shed 4 bases, J shed 2 bases, and the junction held 9 bases outside the gene matches. This CDR3 comprises 17 residues. Germline V gives CDR1 LNHDA, CDR2 SQIVND (reference sequence). This CDR3 reads CASSRGTGWATNEKLFF. The CDR3 region has the DNA TGTGCCAGTAGTAGGGGGACAGGTTGGGCGACTAATGAAAAACTGTTTTTT.

The V gene is TRBV11-2, the J gene TRBJ1-1, with D hard to call. CDR3 size: 12 residues. CDR1 and CDR2 from the germline V gene are SGHAT and FQNNGV. Trimming left V 2 bases short and J 3 bases short, with 4 bases between. The CDR3 region has the DNA TGTGCCAGCAGCTTATCGTACACTGAAGCTTTCTTT. Protein sequence: CASSLSYTEAFF.

This clone has only a few counts. The chain links TRBV6-4 to TRBJ2-3, with D unclear. This CDR3 is 14 amino acids long. Germline assignment: CDR1 MRHNA and CDR2 SNTAGT. The germline V and J ends were trimmed by 5 bases and 2 bases, with 11 bases remaining between them. The chain's CDR3 is CASSLEHFTDTQYF. CDR3 nucleotide sequence: TGTGCCAGCAGTTTAGAGCATTTCACAGATACGCAGTATTTT.

This rearrangement joins TRBV14 to TRBJ1-5; D is possibly TRBD1 (5 bases). The CDR3 spans 13 residues. Germline-derived CDR1 and CDR2 are SGHDN and FVKESK. V gave up 4 bases and J gave up 4 bases, with 8 bases separating them. The DNA for the CDR3 is TGTGCCAGCAGCCGGGAGGGGAATCAGCCCCAGCATTTT. This gives the protein CASSREGNQPQHF.

The genes are TRBV5-1 and TRBJ2-5; a possible D gene is TRBD2 (6 bases). The J call may not be correct, given that the DNA end is closer to TRBJ2-7. CDR1 SGHRS and CDR2 YFSETQ come from the germline V gene. The CDR3 sequence is 16 residues long. This CDR3 is CASSLAGGPPTYEQYF. The CDR3 DNA is TGCGCCAGCAGCTTGGCCGGGGGACCCCCTACCTACGAGCAGTACTTC.

This clone is a singleton in its sample. The gene calls are TRBV6-1 and TRBJ2-5, with D possibly being TRBD2 (6 bases). Trimming took off 7 bases at V and 9 bases at J, with 24 bases between the two ends. Germline-derived CDR1 and CDR2 are MNHNS and SASEGT. The CDR3 contains 15 residues. The CDR3 reads CASNREGRGTSAQYF. CDR3 bases: TGTGCCAGCAATAGGGAAGGCCGCGGGACCTCGGCCCAGTACTTC.

This clone came up once. The V and J genes are TRBV18 and TRBJ1-4, with D perhaps TRBD1 (5 bases). Germline CDR1 is KGHSH and CDR2 is LQKENI. V was trimmed by 2 bases and J by 0 bases, leaving 10 bases between them. The CDR3 sequence is 16 residues long. CDR3 nucleotides: TGTGCCAGCTCACCAATCAAGACAGCAACTAATGAAAAACTGTTTTTT. Translating it yields CASSPIKTATNEKLFF.

The chain uses TRBV30 and TRBJ1-1, with D unresolved. The germline V gene has CDR1 GTSNPN and CDR2 SVGIG (reference sequence). The ends were cut back, 3 bases at V and 11 bases at J, with 16 bases in the middle. The CDR3 has 12 residues. The CDR3 here is CAWRGSKREAFF. DNA of the CDR3: TGTGCCTGGAGAGGGTCCAAGCGGGAGGCTTTCTTT.

The CDR3 spells CASSQGGQGRKTDTQYF. For the CDR3, the DNA is TGCGCCAGCAGCCAAGGAGGGCAGGGCAGGAAAACAGATACGCAGTATTTT. V is TRBV4-1 and J is TRBJ2-3; D tentatively reads TRBD1 or TRBD2 (5 bases each). V was shortened by 1 base and J by 3 bases, with 17 bases between the two germline ends. The germline V gene has CDR1 MGHRA and CDR2 YSYEKL. CDR3 length equals 17 residues.

This clone came up once. The V call is TRBV6-1, the J call TRBJ2-1; TRBD1 agrees at 9 bases. The CDR3 runs 15 residues. With 5 bases clipped from V and 6 bases from J, the junction kept 8 bases outside the gene matches. The germline V gene has CDR1 MNHNS and CDR2 SASEGT. The CDR3 bases are TGTGCCAGCAGTCACAGGGGGCTCGGGAGCAATGAGCAGTTCTTC. Translation gives CASSHRGLGSNEQFF.

This clone occurred once. The chain is built from TRBV28 and TRBJ2-3, with 9 bases lining up with TRBD2. The CDR3 runs to 15 residues. V lost 5 bases, J lost 4 bases, and 7 bases stayed unmatched. Per germline, CDR1 MDHEN and CDR2 SYDVKM. This chain's CDR3 is CASSPTAGGSDTQYF. DNA of the CDR3: TGTGCCAGCAGTCCCACTGCGGGGGGGTCAGATACGCAGTATTTT.

The chain joins TRBV5-6 to TRBJ2-1, with 9 nucleotides matching TRBD1. From germline, CDR1 is SGHDT and CDR2 YYEEEE. V gave up 1 base and J gave up 5 bases; unmatched junction bases: 1. The CDR3 is made up of 14 amino acids. The chain's CDR3 is CASSLTGGNNEQFF. CDR3 coding DNA: TGTGCCAGCAGCTTGACAGGGGGCAACAATGAGCAGTTCTTC.

The chain has TRBV30 and TRBJ1-2, with D unresolved. The CDR3 covers 12 residues. Trimming removed 2 bases from V and 4 bases from J, with 8 bases in between. The germline gives CDR1 GTSNPN, CDR2 SVGIG (reference sequence). CDR3 sequence (DNA): TGTGCCTGGAGTCCTGGGCTCTATGGCTACACCTTC. Its translation: CAWSPGLYGYTF.

The rearrangement uses TRBV5-6 and TRBJ2-3; TRBD1 aligns across 9 bases. The V and J ends lost 4 bases and 5 bases, in that order; junction bases with no gene match: 5. The germline V gene encodes CDR1 SGHDT and CDR2 YYEEEE. This CDR3 is built from 14 residues. Here the CDR3 DNA reads TGTGCCAGCAGCAAGGGACAGGGAAAAGATACGCAGTATTTT. Translated: CASSKGQGKDTQYF.